These 5 T cell receptor beta chains share one sample of origin, sequenced in a study of T cell responses to AZD1222 COVID-19 vaccine. The data were produced by immunoSEQ multiplex PCR, yet TCRdb's version contains in-frame clones alone and is incomplete. In the table there are 100,000 to 150,000 clones, 86% of which are singletons. The sample was peripheral blood, taken 28 days after the second AZD1222 dose. These receptors were collected from an adult who received the AZD1222 COVID-19 vaccine.

This rearrangement joins TRBV7-8 to TRBJ1-1, with D tentatively TRBD1 (6 bases). This CDR3 spans 13 amino acids. The germline V gene encodes CDR1 SGHVS and CDR2 FQNEAQ. The V gene lost 2 bases and the J gene lost 5 bases, with 9 bases spanning the gap. The CDR3 region is CASSLRGRTEAFF. CDR3 bases: TGTGCCAGCAGCTTAAGGGGGAGGACTGAAGCTTTCTTT.

The genes are TRBV5-1 and TRBJ1-2; 7 bases map to TRBD1. CDR1 is SGHRS, CDR2 YFSETQ, per germline. This CDR3 is built from 15 residues. J was trimmed by 4 bases and V by 0 bases; bases with no gene match: 6. The CDR3 sequence: CASSLAGDRPYGYTF. CDR3 bases: TGCGCCAGCAGCTTGGCCGGGGACAGACCCTATGGCTACACCTTC.

The chain is built from TRBV11-2 and TRBJ2-3; no reliable D call. The germline V gene has CDR1 SGHAT and CDR2 FQNNGV. V lost 2 bases, J lost 3 bases, and 0 bases lay in between. This CDR3 is built from 11 residues. The CDR3 loop reads CASSLTDTQYF. For the CDR3, the DNA is TGTGCCAGCAGCTTAACAGATACGCAGTATTTT.

The V call is TRBV5-6, the J call TRBJ1-2, with D uncertain. From germline, CDR1 is SGHDT and CDR2 YYEEEE. Trimming removed 2 bases from V and 2 bases from J, with 7 bases in between. The CDR3 is made up of 13 amino acids. The CDR3 region is CASSLNSNYGYTF. The CDR3 bases are TGTGCCAGCAGCTTAAATTCCAACTATGGCTACACCTTC.

The chain recombines TRBV11-3 with TRBJ2-6; 7 nucleotides line up with TRBD1. From germline, CDR1 is SGHNT and CDR2 YENEEA. This CDR3 contains 17 residues. J gave up 0 bases and V 5 bases, and 7 bases lay outside the gene matches. The CDR3 DNA sequence: TGTGCCAGCAGCGCTACAACAGGGGCCTCTGGGGCCAACGTCCTGACTTTC. Translating it yields CASSATTGASGANVLTF.